This T cell receptor beta chain appears in the sequencing data of a study of control samples from healthy donors and cancer patients. Trimming took 2 bases from V and 3 from J; bases not matched to a gene: 5. The CDR3 consists of 15 residues. Germline V lookup: CDR1 LGHNA, CDR2 YNFKEQ. This clone was seen once. Generated by immunoSEQ multiplex PCR, the TCRdb table keeps only in-frame clones and is missing some. This table holds around 140,000 clones, roughly 90% found once. The rearrangement links TRBV4-2 to TRBJ2-7; 9 nucleotides align to TRBD1. Material: PBMCs. The sequence was obtained from a man aged 50-60 years with head and neck cancer. This CDR3 is CASSQTGQGNYEQYF. CDR3 bases: TGTGCCAGCAGCCAAACGGGACAGGGTAACTACGAGCAGTACTTC.